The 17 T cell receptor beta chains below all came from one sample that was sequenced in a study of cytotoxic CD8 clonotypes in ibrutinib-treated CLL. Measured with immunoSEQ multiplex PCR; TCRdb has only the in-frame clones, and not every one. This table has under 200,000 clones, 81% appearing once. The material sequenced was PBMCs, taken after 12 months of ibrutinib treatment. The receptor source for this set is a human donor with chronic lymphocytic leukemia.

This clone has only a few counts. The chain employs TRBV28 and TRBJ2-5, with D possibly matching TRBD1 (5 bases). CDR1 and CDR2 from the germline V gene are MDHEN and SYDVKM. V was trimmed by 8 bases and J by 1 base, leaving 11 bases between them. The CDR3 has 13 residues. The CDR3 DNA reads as TGTGCCAGCGCTCAAGGGGCCCAAGAGACCCAGTACTTC. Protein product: CASAQGAQETQYF.

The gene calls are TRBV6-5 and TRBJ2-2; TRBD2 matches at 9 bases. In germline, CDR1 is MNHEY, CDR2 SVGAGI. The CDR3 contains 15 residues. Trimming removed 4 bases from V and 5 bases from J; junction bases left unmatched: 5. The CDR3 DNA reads TGTGCCAGCAGTTTTTTAGCGGGAGATACCGGGGAGCTGTTTTTT. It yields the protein CASSFLAGDTGELFF.

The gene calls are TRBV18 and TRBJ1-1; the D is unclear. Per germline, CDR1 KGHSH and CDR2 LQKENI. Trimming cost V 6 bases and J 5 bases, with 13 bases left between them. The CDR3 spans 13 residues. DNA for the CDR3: TGTGCCAGCTCGCCCTCTCGGGGAACTGAAGCTTTCTTT. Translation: CASSPSRGTEAFF.

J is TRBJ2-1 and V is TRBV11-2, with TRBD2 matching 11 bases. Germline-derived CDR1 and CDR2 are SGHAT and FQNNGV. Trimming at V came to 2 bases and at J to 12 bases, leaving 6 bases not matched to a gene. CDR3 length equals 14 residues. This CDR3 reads CASSLSSGRERQFF. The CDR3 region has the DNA TGTGCCAGCAGCTTAAGTAGCGGGAGGGAGAGGCAGTTCTTC.

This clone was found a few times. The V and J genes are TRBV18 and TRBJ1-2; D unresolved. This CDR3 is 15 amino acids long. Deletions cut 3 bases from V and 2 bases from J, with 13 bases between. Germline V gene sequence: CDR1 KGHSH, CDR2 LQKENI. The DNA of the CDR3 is TGTGCCAGCTCACCTCACTTCGCGGGGAACTATGGCTACACCTTC. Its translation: CASSPHFAGNYGYTF.

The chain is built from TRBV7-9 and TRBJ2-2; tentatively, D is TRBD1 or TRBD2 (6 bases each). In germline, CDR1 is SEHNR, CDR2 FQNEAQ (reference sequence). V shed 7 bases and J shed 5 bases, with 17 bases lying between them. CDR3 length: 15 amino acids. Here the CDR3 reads CASINPGGRTGELFF. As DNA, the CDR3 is TGTGCCAGCATCAACCCCGGGGGCAGGACCGGGGAGCTGTTTTTT. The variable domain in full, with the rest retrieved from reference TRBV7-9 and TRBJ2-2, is DTGVSQNPRHKITKRGQNVTFRCDPISEHNRLYWYRQTLGQGPEFLTYFQNEAQLEKSRLLSDRFSAERPKGSFSTLEIQRTEQGDSAMYLCASINPGGRTGELFFGEGSRLTVL.

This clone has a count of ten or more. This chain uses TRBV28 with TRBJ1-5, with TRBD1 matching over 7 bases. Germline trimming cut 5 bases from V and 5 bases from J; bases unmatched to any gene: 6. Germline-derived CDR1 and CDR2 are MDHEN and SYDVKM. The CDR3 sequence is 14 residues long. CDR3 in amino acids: CASSPGTEYQPQHF. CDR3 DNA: TGTGCCAGCAGTCCCGGGACAGAGTATCAGCCCCAGCATTTT.

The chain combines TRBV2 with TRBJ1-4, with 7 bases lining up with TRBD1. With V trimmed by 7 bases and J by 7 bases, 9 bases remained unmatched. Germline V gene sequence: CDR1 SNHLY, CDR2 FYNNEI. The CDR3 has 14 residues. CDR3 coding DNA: TGTGCCAGCATCAACGACAGGGTCAGTGAAAAACTGTTTTTT. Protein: CASINDRVSEKLFF. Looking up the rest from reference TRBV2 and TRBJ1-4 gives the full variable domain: EPEVTQTPSHQVTQMGQEVILRCVPISNHLYFYWYRQILGQKVEFLVSFYNNEISEKSEIFDDQFSVERPDGSNFTLKIRSTKLEDSAMYFCASINDRVSEKLFFGSGTQLSVL.

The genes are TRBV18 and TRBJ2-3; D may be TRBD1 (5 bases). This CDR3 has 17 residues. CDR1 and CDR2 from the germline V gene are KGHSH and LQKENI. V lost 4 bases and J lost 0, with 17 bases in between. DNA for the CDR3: TGTGCCAGCTCACTGCCCAGGGCCTACCCTAGCACAGATACGCAGTATTTT. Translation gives CASSLPRAYPSTDTQYF. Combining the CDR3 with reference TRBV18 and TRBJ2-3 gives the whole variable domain NAGVMQNPRHLVRRRGQEARLRCSPMKGHSHVYWYRQLPEEGLKFMVYLQKENIIDESGMPKERFSAEFPKEGPSILRIQQVVRGDSAAYFCASSLPRAYPSTDTQYFGPGTRLTVL.

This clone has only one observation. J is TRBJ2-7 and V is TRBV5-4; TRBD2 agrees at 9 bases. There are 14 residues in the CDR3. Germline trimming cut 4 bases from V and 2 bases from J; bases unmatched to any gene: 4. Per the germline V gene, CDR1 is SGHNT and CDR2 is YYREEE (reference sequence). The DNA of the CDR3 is TGTGCCAGCAGCGGAGAGCGGGGGGCCTACGAGCAGTACTTC. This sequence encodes CASSGERGAYEQYF.

The CDR3 DNA is TGTGCCAGCAGCGAGGATGGAACAGGGTCTGAAGCTTTCTTT. Its translation: CASSEDGTGSEAFF. The chain uses TRBV9 and TRBJ1-1; D possibly corresponds to TRBD1 (6 bases). V lost 3 bases, J lost 6 bases, and 15 bases lay in between. The CDR3 totals 14 residues. The germline V gene encodes CDR1 SGDLS and CDR2 YYNGEE.

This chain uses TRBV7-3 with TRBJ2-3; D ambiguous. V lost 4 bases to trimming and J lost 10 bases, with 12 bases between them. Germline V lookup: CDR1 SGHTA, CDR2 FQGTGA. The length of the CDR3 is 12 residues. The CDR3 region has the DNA TGTGCCAGCAGCTCCCTCGGACCGGCGCAGTATTTT. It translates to CASSSLGPAQYF. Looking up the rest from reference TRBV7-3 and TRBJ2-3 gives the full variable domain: GAGVSQTPSNKVTEKGKYVELRCDPISGHTALYWYRQSLGQGPEFLIYFQGTGAADDSGLPNDRFFAVRPEGSVSTLKIQRTERGDSAVYLCASSSLGPAQYFGPGTRLTVL.

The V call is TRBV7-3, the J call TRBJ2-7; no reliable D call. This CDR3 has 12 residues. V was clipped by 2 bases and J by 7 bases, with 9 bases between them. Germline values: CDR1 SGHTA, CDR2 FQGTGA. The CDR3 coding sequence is TGTGCCAGCAGCTTAGACAACCTTGAGCAGTACTTC. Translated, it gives CASSLDNLEQYF. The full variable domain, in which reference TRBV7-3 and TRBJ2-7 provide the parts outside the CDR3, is GAGVSQTPSNKVTEKGKYVELRCDPISGHTALYWYRQSLGQGPEFLIYFQGTGAADDSGLPNDRFFAVRPEGSVSTLKIQRTERGDSAVYLCASSLDNLEQYFGPGTRLTVT.

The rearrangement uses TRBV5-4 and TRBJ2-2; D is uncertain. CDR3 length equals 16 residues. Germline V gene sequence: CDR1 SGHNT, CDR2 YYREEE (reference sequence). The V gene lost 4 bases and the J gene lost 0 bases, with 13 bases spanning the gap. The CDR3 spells CASSPGGRSNTGELFF. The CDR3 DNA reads TGTGCCAGCAGCCCTGGTGGTCGGTCGAACACCGGGGAGCTGTTTTTT.

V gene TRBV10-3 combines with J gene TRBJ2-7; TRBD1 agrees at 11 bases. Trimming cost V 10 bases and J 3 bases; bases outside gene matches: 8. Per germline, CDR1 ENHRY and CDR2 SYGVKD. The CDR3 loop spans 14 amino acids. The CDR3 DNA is TGTGCCACCACAGGGGGGACAGGGGGCTACGAGCAGTACTTC. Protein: CATTGGTGGYEQYF.

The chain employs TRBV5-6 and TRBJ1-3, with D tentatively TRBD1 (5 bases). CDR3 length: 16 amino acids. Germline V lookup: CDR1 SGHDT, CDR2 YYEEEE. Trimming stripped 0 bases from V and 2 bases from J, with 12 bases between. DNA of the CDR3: TGTGCCAGCAGCTTGGGAGGGCCAGGGACTGGAAACACCATATATTTT. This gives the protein CASSLGGPGTGNTIYF.

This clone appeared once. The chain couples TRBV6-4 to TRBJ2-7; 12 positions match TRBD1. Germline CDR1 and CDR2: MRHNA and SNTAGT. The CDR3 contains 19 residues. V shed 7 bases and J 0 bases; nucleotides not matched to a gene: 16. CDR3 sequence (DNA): TGTGCCAGCATTCGAACCGGGACAGGGGGCCTCCTAAGCTCCTACGAGCAGTACTTC. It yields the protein CASIRTGTGGLLSSYEQYF.